The following is a TCR beta chain sequence with its context. Its antigen is still unknown. No base-level quality is on record; no much larger clone is a single base apart. V is cut back by 1 base and J by 4 bases, with 5 bases in the junction unmatched. Including the terminal cysteine and phenylalanine, the CDR3 comprises 15 residues. The sequence is cut down to CDR3 DNA, 45 bases in frame from base 1. Library preparation used 5' RACE. The instrument was an Illumina HiSeq 2500. A second PCR of roughly 6 to 11 cycles was run with a J-beta primer mix and a sample-barcoded 5' primer. A unique molecular identifier was introduced onto each TCR beta cDNA molecule by a template-switch 5' adaptor carrying 12 random nucleotides. Each sample yielded at least 3 million CDR3-containing paired-end reads. All of the RNA was converted into first-strand cDNA using the Mint cDNA synthesis kit, with a TRBC-specific oligonucleotide serving as the primer. All cDNA was treated with uracil-DNA glycosylase and then went through a first 18-cycle PCR with the universal primers M1SS and BC2_uni_R. Concerning the study's data processing: For normalization, 1 million high-quality reads, each with a distinct molecular identifier, were randomly selected from each sample. Instead of being binned into consensus sequences, reads with shared molecular identifiers were discarded. MiTCR, run with a Q25 quality threshold and the strictest error-elimination algorithm, handled CDR3 identification, clonotype clustering and error correction. A nonparametric unseen species model with Euler transformation was used to estimate lower-bound total TCR beta diversity. The raw public data were reprocessed by TCRdb itself: fastp quality trimming at Q25, MiXCR clonotype calling, in-frame beta chains only. A single entry per CDR3 protein holds the most common genes and DNA from its merged rows. The V and J calls come from TCRdb's annotation, not from the publication. Present in this sample are 1,100,000 or so distinct CDR3 sequences, 35% to 50% of which were seen just once. The ten largest clones represent approximately 20% of the sample.

The sample is drawn from a study of blood T cells in healthy people across ages (dated by TCRdb to about 2015). Background for the entire study: In model experiments, template switching captured about one uniquely barcoded TCR beta cDNA molecule for every two T cells. Using deep sequencing normalized with unique cDNA molecular identifiers, the study measured how TCR beta repertoire diversity changes with age. The donors were split into four age groups: young (average approximately 16 years), middle-aged (about 40), aged (62) and long-lived (about 82). To avoid experimental bias, donors of different ages were distributed randomly across sequencing lanes. For two donors (one aged 18 to 30 and one aged 80 or older), the study analyzed two additional independent replicas of 1 million unique cDNA reads from the same blood draw.

The 39 donors, aged about 6 to 95 years, were systemically healthy Caucasian individuals from Russia. Approximately 9 milliliters of peripheral blood were collected from each donor into EDTA-treated Vacutainer tubes. Ficoll-Paque density-gradient centrifugation was used to isolate PBMCs, with at least 6 million obtained per sample. Trizol reagent was used to extract total RNA from PBMCs, with at least 5 micrograms per sample. For every donor, flow cytometry on a PBMC aliquot measured the percentage of naive CD45RAhigh/CD27high T cells. What the authors observed across the whole study: Since profiling was done on bulk unsorted PBMCs, naive and antigen-experienced compartments could not be conclusively compared. The long-lived group showed more naive CD4+ T cells, fewer expanded clones and increased TCR diversity than the aged group, suggesting age selection. The percentage of naive T cells measured by flow cytometry correlated strongly with observed TCR beta diversity. As age increased, observed TCR beta diversity per million T cells dropped in a roughly linear way, and a significant reduction was already evident by age roughly 40. Donor CMV infection status was unknown, potentially confounding age-related changes in expanded clonotypes. Estimates of total diversity based on one million sequenced T cells were considered lower bounds and underestimates.

Sequencing was carried out using blood. The sequence came from an older woman in good health. This chain is built from TRBV12-3 or TRBV12-4 and TRBJ2-5; 8 middle bases align to TRBD1. The nucleotides read TGTGCCAGCAGTTTAGGGCAGGGGGCATCAGAGACCCAGTACTTC. The resulting protein is CASSLGQGASETQYF.